This passage covers 23 T cell receptor beta chains from one sample sequenced in a study of OX40 agonist ivuxolimab in advanced cancers. Clones were sequenced by immunoSEQ multiplex PCR, and TCRdb holds only the in-frame ones, with some missing. The data contain around 47,000 clones, approximately 90% of them singletons. The input for sequencing was CD4+ or CD8+ T cells sorted from blood, taken in a trial of the OX40 agonist ivuxolimab. These receptor sequences come from an adult with an advanced solid tumor such as melanoma, head and neck, liver or kidney cancer.

This rearrangement joins TRBV6-1 to TRBJ2-5, with TRBD1 identical over 11 bases. The J call could be wrong; TRBJ2-7 is a better fit for the DNA end. The CDR3 is 15 amino acids. Germline V lookup: CDR1 MNHNS, CDR2 SASEGT. CDR3 sequence reads: CASSQPGQGAYEQYF. For the CDR3, the DNA is TGTGCCAGCAGCCAACCGGGACAGGGGGCCTACGAGCAGTACTTC.

V usage is TRBV29-1 and J usage is TRBJ2-7; 9 bases are a match to TRBD1. Germline CDR1 and CDR2: SQVTM and ANQGSEA. Trimming at V came to 4 bases and at J to 1 base, leaving 2 bases not matched to a gene. This CDR3 contains 13 residues. CDR3 nucleotide sequence: TGCAGCGTTGGGGACAGGGATTCCTACGAGCAGTACTTC. Its translation: CSVGDRDSYEQYF.

This rearrangement joins TRBV5-1 to TRBJ2-3; 8 nucleotides agree with TRBD2. Germline V gene data show CDR1 as SGHRS and CDR2 as YFSETQ. This CDR3 is 15 amino acids long. After removal of 1 base from V and 5 bases from J, the junction contained 6 bases not matched to a gene. The DNA of the CDR3 is TGCGCCAGCAGCTTGCTTAGCGGGGATGGAGATACGCAGTATTTT. Protein product: CASSLLSGDGDTQYF. The whole variable domain, filled in from reference TRBV5-1 and TRBJ2-3, reads KAGVTQTPRYLIKTRGQQVTLSCSPISGHRSVSWYQQTPGQGLQFLFEYFSETQRNKGNFPGRFSGRQFSNSRSEMNVSTLELGDSALYLCASSLLSGDGDTQYFGPGTRLTVL.

This clone is a singleton in its sample. The rearrangement uses TRBV4-2 and TRBJ2-1, with 7 bases aligning to TRBD2. Germline-derived CDR1 and CDR2 are LGHNA and YNFKEQ. The CDR3 totals 15 residues. V trimming: 0 bases; J trimming: 8 bases; junction bases outside the gene matches: 7. The CDR3 spells CASSQDKAGRDEQFF. The CDR3 DNA is TGTGCCAGCAGCCAAGATAAGGCGGGGAGGGATGAGCAGTTCTTC.

The V gene is TRBV6-5, the J gene TRBJ2-5; 10 positions agree with TRBD2. CDR3 length: 15 residues. V gave up 4 bases and J gave up 4 bases; unmatched junction bases: 6. Per the germline V gene, CDR1 is MNHEY and CDR2 is SVGAGI. The DNA of the CDR3 is TGTGCCAGCAGTTCAAGCGGGGGGGGAATAGAGACCCAGTACTTC. Translated, it gives CASSSSGGGIETQYF.

This chain uses TRBV30 with TRBJ2-1; 8 nucleotides match TRBD1. V was clipped by 5 bases and J by 4 bases; unmatched bases: 7. The CDR3 spans 14 residues. The V gene's germline CDR1 is GTSNPN and CDR2 SVGIG (reference sequence). CDR3 loop: CAWWDRRLYNEQFF. CDR3 bases: TGTGCCTGGTGGGACAGGAGATTATACAATGAGCAGTTCTTC.

This rearrangement joins TRBV4-1 to TRBJ2-7, with D perhaps matching TRBD1 (5 bases). This CDR3 is built from 15 residues. Germline-derived CDR1 and CDR2 are MGHRA and YSYEKL. V gave up 4 bases and J gave up 0 bases, with 13 bases separating them. For the CDR3, the DNA is TGCGCCAGCAGCCCTAGGCAGGGCCTCTCCTACGAGCAGTACTTC. Translated: CASSPRQGLSYEQYF.

The V call is TRBV7-9, the J call TRBJ1-4; unclear D gene. The CDR3 has 14 amino acids. Germline loops: CDR1 SEHNR, CDR2 FQNEAQ (reference sequence). V was clipped by 4 bases and J by 6 bases, with 12 bases between them. The chain's CDR3 is CASSSGQAHEKLFF. The CDR3 nucleotides read TGTGCCAGCAGCTCTGGGCAGGCCCATGAAAAACTGTTTTTT.

The chain has TRBV28 and TRBJ2-4; maybe TRBD2 (5 bases). Germline V gene data show CDR1 as MDHEN and CDR2 as SYDVKM. Trimming pared 2 bases from V and 2 bases from J, leaving 10 bases between. This CDR3 spans 15 amino acids. Written as DNA, the CDR3 is TGTGCCAGCAGTTTAGAGGGTCTGACCAAAAACATTCAGTACTTC. This sequence encodes CASSLEGLTKNIQYF.

The rearrangement joins TRBV30 to TRBJ2-7; D remains ambiguous. Trimming removed 0 bases at V and 5 bases at J, with 11 bases between. The CDR3 has 13 amino acids. Germline-derived CDR1 and CDR2 are GTSNPN and SVGIG (reference sequence). The CDR3 loop reads CAWSVGIWDEQYF. The DNA of the CDR3 is TGTGCCTGGAGTGTAGGCATCTGGGACGAGCAGTACTTC.

V usage is TRBV27 and J usage is TRBJ2-1; D gene unclear. V was trimmed by 4 bases and J by 2 bases, leaving 6 bases between them. CDR1 is MNHEY and CDR2 is SMNVEV in the germline V gene (reference sequence). This CDR3 has 13 residues. In DNA, the CDR3 is TGTGCCAGCAGTTCAGATACCTACAATGAGCAGTTCTTC. Translation: CASSSDTYNEQFF.

The chain combines TRBV14 with TRBJ2-1; TRBD2 matches 10 bases. This CDR3 spans 16 amino acids. Germline values: CDR1 SGHDN, CDR2 FVKESK. The V segment lost 0 bases and the J segment 6 bases; nucleotides outside the gene matches: 5. CDR3 in amino acids: CASSQDSSGGGNEQFF. The CDR3 bases are TGTGCCAGCAGCCAAGATTCGAGCGGGGGGGGCAATGAGCAGTTCTTC.

The CDR3 coding sequence is TGTGCCAGCAGTGAATGGGCGATAGAACGCCAAGAGACCCAGTACTTC. Its translation: CASSEWAIERQETQYF. The J gene is TRBJ2-5, the V gene TRBV25-1, with no clear D. V lost 1 base, J lost 1 base, and 13 bases lay in between. Germline values: CDR1 MGHDK, CDR2 SYGVNS. The CDR3 spans 16 residues.

Concerning this clone itself: Other DNA variants within this sample encode the same CDR3. CDR3 sequence reads: CASSLLHGSSRDYEQYF. The DNA of the CDR3 is TGTGCCAGCAGTCTTCTACACGGATCCTCCCGAGACTACGAGCAGTACTTC. V usage is TRBV13 and J usage is TRBJ2-7; D is unclear. Trimming stripped 6 bases from V and 3 bases from J, with 24 bases between. This CDR3 has 17 residues. Germline loops: CDR1 PRHDT, CDR2 FYEKMQ (reference sequence).

The V and J genes are TRBV4-2 and TRBJ1-1; 11 bases match TRBD1. The germline V gene encodes CDR1 LGHNA and CDR2 YNFKEQ. The V segment lost 4 bases and the J segment 0 bases; nucleotides outside the gene matches: 10. This CDR3 is built from 18 residues. The CDR3 DNA sequence: TGTGCCAGCAGCCGAAAACCCGGGACAGGGGGTCTGAACACTGAAGCTTTCTTT. Amino acid sequence: CASSRKPGTGGLNTEAFF.

The rearrangement uses TRBV10-3 and TRBJ1-1, with D maybe TRBD1 (5 bases). Deletions cut 9 bases from V and 0 bases from J, with 17 bases between. The germline CDR1 and CDR2 sequences are ENHRY and SYGVKD. This CDR3 is built from 15 residues. The CDR3: CAIGTPTDMNTEAFF. In nucleotides, the CDR3 is TGTGCCATAGGCACCCCGACAGACATGAACACTGAAGCTTTCTTT.

The chain joins TRBV30 to TRBJ2-3; TRBD2 aligns across 8 bases. Germline CDR1 GTSNPN, CDR2 SVGIG (reference sequence). The ends lost 0 bases at V and 4 bases at J; junction bases unmatched: 6. The CDR3 spans 15 residues. CDR3: CAWSVGSGVADTQYF. The CDR3 DNA reads TGTGCCTGGAGTGTAGGTAGCGGGGTTGCAGATACGCAGTATTTT.

The CDR3 coding sequence is TGTGCCTACTCCGGGGTGACAGGAGGAAACACCATATATTTT. Protein product: CAYSGVTGGNTIYF. The rearrangement uses TRBV30 and TRBJ1-3; D perhaps matches TRBD1 (6 bases). Germline CDR1 and CDR2: GTSNPN and SVGIG (reference sequence). This CDR3 is 14 amino acids long. V lost 7 bases and J 4 bases, leaving 17 bases between the germline ends.

By share of the sample, this clone is medium-sized. The chain joins TRBV25-1 to TRBJ1-1; tentatively, D is TRBD1 (5 bases). V lost 4 bases to trimming and J lost 4 bases, with 7 bases between them. The CDR3 covers 12 residues. From germline, CDR1 is MGHDK and CDR2 SYGVNS. The CDR3 nucleotides are TGTGCCAGCAGTGGGGGGGGCACTGAAGCTTTCTTT. Translated, it gives CASSGGGTEAFF.

This chain uses TRBV7-3 with TRBJ2-5; D might be TRBD1 or TRBD2, each matching 5 bases. Trimming removed 2 bases from V and 0 bases from J, with 10 bases in between. Per germline, CDR1 SGHTA and CDR2 FQGTGA. This CDR3 comprises 15 residues. The CDR3 reads CASSLFGGYQETQYF. In nucleotides, the CDR3 is TGTGCCAGCAGCTTATTTGGGGGATACCAAGAGACCCAGTACTTC.

Remarks on this clone: Different DNA sequences within this sample yield the same CDR3. This chain links TRBV5-4 with TRBJ1-3, with a weak D call TRBD1 (5 bases). Trimming pared 0 bases from V and 2 bases from J, leaving 12 bases between. CDR3 length: 16 residues. From germline, CDR1 is SGHNT and CDR2 YYREEE (reference sequence). The CDR3 region has the DNA TGTGCCAGCAGCTTGGTTCAGGGTCATGCTGGAAACACCATATATTTT. This codes for CASSLVQGHAGNTIYF.

The chain carries TRBV5-1 and TRBJ1-1, with no clear D. Between the trimmed V and J ends, which lost 3 bases and 5 bases, there was a span of 23 bases. Germline assignment: CDR1 SGHRS and CDR2 YFSETQ. This CDR3 has 17 amino acids. CDR3 loop: CASSSDIRAEQKTEAFF. CDR3 coding DNA: TGCGCCAGCAGCTCGGATATCCGGGCCGAACAGAAGACTGAAGCTTTCTTT.

V and J are TRBV7-9 and TRBJ2-1, with no clear D. The germline V gene has CDR1 SEHNR and CDR2 FQNEAQ (reference sequence). The CDR3 extends over 15 amino acids. Between the trimmed V and J ends, which lost 3 bases and 8 bases, there was a span of 17 bases. The CDR3 spells CASSFVKGEGDEQFF. Here the CDR3 DNA reads TGTGCCAGCAGCTTCGTGAAGGGTGAAGGCGATGAGCAGTTCTTC.